The 27 T cell receptor beta chains below all came from one sample that was sequenced in a study of T cell responses to AZD1222 COVID-19 vaccine. The protocol was immunoSEQ multiplex PCR, while the TCRdb copy is restricted to in-frame clones and leaves out a portion. The sample has 90,000 to 120,000 clones; roughly 93% are singletons. Sequenced here: peripheral blood, sampled on day 0 of AZD1222 vaccination. All receptors come from an adult in good health.

The chain uses TRBV6-2 or TRBV6-3 and TRBJ1-5; D may be TRBD1 (5 bases). CDR1 is MNHEY, CDR2 SVGEGT, per germline. The CDR3 extends over 15 amino acids. V lost 2 bases to trimming and J lost 6 bases, with 14 bases between them. CDR3 loop: CASSYGGGKFQPQHF. In DNA, the CDR3 is TGTGCCAGCAGTTACGGGGGGGGGAAGTTTCAGCCCCAGCATTTT.

This clone was observed a single time. The gene calls are TRBV11-2 and TRBJ2-2, with 11 nucleotides matching TRBD2. The CDR3 is 15 amino acids. The germline V gene has CDR1 SGHAT and CDR2 FQNNGV. Losses at the gene ends were 5 bases for V and 6 bases for J; bases not matched to a gene: 5. The CDR3 nucleotides read TGTGCCAGCAGCCTCCTAGCGGGAGGATCCGGGGAGCTGTTTTTT. Its protein product is CASSLLAGGSGELFF.

The genes are TRBV6-1 and TRBJ2-7, with a possible D match to TRBD2 (6 bases). The CDR3 loop spans 15 amino acids. The germline gives CDR1 MNHNS, CDR2 SASEGT. Deletions cut 1 base from V and 2 bases from J, with 12 bases between. CDR3 region: CASSEEAREAYEQYF. CDR3 DNA sequence: TGTGCCAGCAGTGAAGAGGCTAGGGAGGCCTACGAGCAGTACTTC.

The rearrangement uses TRBV28 and TRBJ2-1, with D possibly matching TRBD2 (5 bases). Germline V CDR1 and CDR2: MDHEN, SYDVKM. The V and J ends lost 8 bases and 0 bases respectively, with 14 bases between them. The CDR3 sequence is 15 residues long. For the CDR3, the DNA is TGTGCCAGCGGCCTGGCGGGTCGCTCCTACAATGAGCAGTTCTTC. Translating gives CASGLAGRSYNEQFF.

The genes are TRBV29-1 and TRBJ1-2; 9 positions match TRBD1. The length of the CDR3 is 14 residues. Germline-derived CDR1 and CDR2 are SQVTM and ANQGSEA. Germline trimming cut 4 bases from V and 5 bases from J; bases unmatched to any gene: 8. CDR3 region: CSVVGTGYLYGYTF. Written as DNA, the CDR3 is TGCAGCGTTGTTGGGACAGGGTACCTATATGGCTACACCTTC.

The chain is built from TRBV27 and TRBJ2-7; D is ambiguous. CDR1 MNHEY and CDR2 SMNVEV come from the germline V gene (reference sequence). V was cut by 3 bases and J by 0 bases, with 0 bases left in between. The CDR3 contains 11 residues. The CDR3 is CASSFSYEQYF. In nucleotides, the CDR3 is TGTGCCAGCAGTTTCTCCTACGAGCAGTACTTC.

This clone was counted once. This chain uses TRBV7-2 with TRBJ1-5; D gene unclear. The V and J ends lost 2 bases and 7 bases respectively, with 9 bases between them. Germline V gene sequence: CDR1 SGHTA, CDR2 FQGNSA. The length of the CDR3 is 13 residues. The CDR3 region is CASSLSLDQPQHF. CDR3 nucleotides: TGTGCCAGCAGCTTAAGTCTGGACCAGCCCCAGCATTTT. The whole variable domain, remainder taken from reference TRBV7-2 and TRBJ1-5, is GAGVSQSPSNKVTEKGKDVELRCDPISGHTALYWYRQSLGQGLEFLIYFQGNSAPDKSGLPSDRFSAERTGGSVSTLTIQRTQQEDSAVYLCASSLSLDQPQHFGDGTRLSIL.

The table lists this clone with a count of one. The rearrangement joins TRBV6-5 to TRBJ2-7, with D unresolved. The CDR3 is made up of 15 amino acids. V was pared by 5 bases and J by 3 bases, with 17 bases between. CDR1 is MNHEY and CDR2 is SVGAGI in the germline V gene. CDR3 sequence: CASSLTPSGFYEQYF. The DNA for the CDR3 is TGTGCCAGCAGTCTCACGCCCTCAGGTTTCTACGAGCAGTACTTC.

This chain links TRBV5-1 with TRBJ2-1; D gene unclear. The CDR3 has 13 residues. The V end was cut by 0 bases, the J end by 9 bases, with 10 bases between. Germline CDR1 is SGHRS and CDR2 is YFSETQ. This CDR3 is CASSLESVIEQFF. The CDR3 DNA reads TGCGCCAGCAGCTTGGAATCGGTCATTGAGCAGTTCTTC. The full variable domain, in which reference TRBV5-1 and TRBJ2-1 provide the parts outside the CDR3, is KAGVTQTPRYLIKTRGQQVTLSCSPISGHRSVSWYQQTPGQGLQFLFEYFSETQRNKGNFPGRFSGRQFSNSRSEMNVSTLELGDSALYLCASSLESVIEQFFGPGTRLTVL.

This chain connects TRBV7-9 to TRBJ2-5, with 9 bases fitting TRBD2. CDR1 SEHNR and CDR2 FQNEAQ come from the germline V gene (reference sequence). The CDR3 has 18 amino acids. Trimming cost V 2 bases and J 5 bases; bases outside gene matches: 15. The DNA for the CDR3 is TGTGCCAGCAGCTTATCGGTACTTAGCGGGAGAAGATGGGAGACCCAGTACTTC. It codes for CASSLSVLSGRRWETQYF. Full variable domain (missing parts from reference TRBV7-9 and TRBJ2-5): DTGVSQNPRHKITKRGQNVTFRCDPISEHNRLYWYRQTLGQGPEFLTYFQNEAQLEKSRLLSDRFSAERPKGSFSTLEIQRTEQGDSAMYLCASSLSVLSGRRWETQYFGPGTRLLVL.

The V and J genes are TRBV5-1 and TRBJ2-3; D unresolved. V was shortened by 3 bases and J by 2 bases, with 7 bases between the two germline ends. The CDR3 totals 13 residues. Germline values: CDR1 SGHRS, CDR2 YFSETQ. In DNA form, the CDR3 reads TGCGCCAGCAGCTGGGTTTCCACAGATACGCAGTATTTT. This translates into CASSWVSTDTQYF.

This clone appeared a single time. The rearrangement links TRBV7-8 to TRBJ2-7, with 7 bases that match TRBD1. Germline V gives CDR1 SGHVS, CDR2 FQNEAQ. The CDR3 is made up of 18 amino acids. The trim removed 1 base at V and 4 bases at J, leaving 16 bases unmatched. The CDR3 nucleotides read TGTGCCAGCAGCTTAGTGGGATATAAGGGGGCCGTAGTGTACGAGCAGTACTTC. This encodes CASSLVGYKGAVVYEQYF.

This clone was found a few times. The CDR3 here is CATRPGRTPYEQYF. In DNA form, the CDR3 reads TGTGCCACCCGTCCCGGCCGGACCCCCTACGAGCAGTACTTC. The V call is TRBV24-1, the J call TRBJ2-7, with unresolved D. The germline V gene encodes CDR1 KGHDR and CDR2 SFDVKD. The CDR3 loop spans 14 amino acids. Trimming shortened V by 9 bases and J by 2 bases, and 16 bases separated the two germline ends.

This chain uses TRBV30 with TRBJ2-1; D is perhaps TRBD2 (5 bases). V was clipped by 1 base and J by 13 bases, with 11 bases between them. Germline lookup yields CDR1 GTSNPN and CDR2 SVGIG (reference sequence). The CDR3 length is 11 residues. The CDR3 DNA is TGTGCCTGGAGTGCGGGAACCCCACAGTTCTTC. Its translation: CAWSAGTPQFF.

The rearrangement joins TRBV6-1 to TRBJ2-2; no clear D gene. The CDR3 is made up of 14 amino acids. Germline values: CDR1 MNHNS, CDR2 SASEGT. Trimming stripped 2 bases from V and 3 bases from J, with 7 bases between. CDR3 in amino acids: CASSERRYTGELFF. In DNA, the CDR3 is TGTGCCAGCAGTGAAAGGCGGTACACCGGGGAGCTGTTTTTT.

The sample holds one count of this clone. Distinct nucleotide sequences in the sample also encode this CDR3. The chain is built from TRBV5-1 and TRBJ1-2, with D hard to call. This CDR3 contains 13 residues. V lost 1 base and J lost 0, with 4 bases in between. In germline, CDR1 is SGHRS, CDR2 YFSETQ. CDR3 DNA: TGCGCCAGCAGCTTGACAGCTAACTATGGCTACACCTTC. It encodes CASSLTANYGYTF.

The chain links TRBV7-8 to TRBJ2-3, with TRBD2 matching over 10 bases. The germline V gene encodes CDR1 SGHVS and CDR2 FQNEAQ. The CDR3 is made up of 15 amino acids. J lost 2 bases, V lost 3 bases, and 2 bases had no gene match. CDR3 amino acids: CASSLSGRATDTQYF. The CDR3 DNA reads TGTGCCAGCAGCTTGAGCGGGAGGGCCACAGATACGCAGTATTTT.

The chain links TRBV2 to TRBJ1-2; D gene ambiguous. The CDR3 length is 11 residues. With 6 bases removed from V and 5 bases from J, the gap between germline ends came to 7 bases. CDR1 and CDR2 from the germline V gene are SNHLY and FYNNEI. The CDR3 spells CASRQEYGYTF. The CDR3 region has the DNA TGTGCCAGCAGGCAGGAGTATGGCTACACCTTC. The complete variable domain, with remaining parts taken from reference TRBV2 and TRBJ1-2, reads EPEVTQTPSHQVTQMGQEVILRCVPISNHLYFYWYRQILGQKVEFLVSFYNNEISEKSEIFDDQFSVERPDGSNFTLKIRSTKLEDSAMYFCASRQEYGYTFGSGTRLTVV.

This clone was seen a single time. The chain links TRBV2 to TRBJ1-2, with a weak D call TRBD1 (6 bases). The CDR3 length is 13 residues. Trimming left V 9 bases short and J 8 bases short, with 19 bases between. The germline CDR1 and CDR2 sequences are SNHLY and FYNNEI. In nucleotides, the CDR3 is TGTGCCAGAAGAGGTACAGGGCTAAGGGGCTACACCTTC. This gives the protein CARRGTGLRGYTF.

Note on this clone: The identical CDR3 is also encoded by other nucleotide sequences in the sample. The chain joins TRBV3-1 (or the pseudogene TRBV3-2) to TRBJ2-3; D remains ambiguous. The ends were cut back, 1 base at V and 4 bases at J, with 3 bases in the middle. In germline, CDR1 is LGHDT, CDR2 YNNKEL (reference sequence). The CDR3 sequence is 12 residues long. The CDR3 protein is CASSQGADTQYF. The CDR3 nucleotides are TGTGCCAGCAGCCAAGGTGCAGATACGCAGTATTTT.

The chain couples TRBV6-2 or TRBV6-3 to TRBJ2-1, with D perhaps matching TRBD2 (6 bases). The CDR3 runs to 16 residues. Per the germline V gene, CDR1 is MNHEY and CDR2 is SVGEGT. V was clipped by 0 bases and J by 6 bases, with 15 bases between them. As DNA, the CDR3 is TGTGCCAGCAGTTACTCTACGGGAGCCCCCCGCAATGAGCAGTTCTTC. Amino acid sequence: CASSYSTGAPRNEQFF.

The rearrangement links TRBV7-9 to TRBJ2-2, with unresolved D. With 5 bases removed from V and 5 bases from J, the gap between germline ends came to 6 bases. CDR1 is SEHNR and CDR2 is FQNEAQ in the germline V gene (reference sequence). The CDR3 contains 12 residues. The CDR3 DNA sequence: TGTGCCAGCAGCCAAATAACCGGGGAGCTGTTTTTT. Encoded protein: CASSQITGELFF.

This clone was seen only once. The J gene is TRBJ2-3, the V gene TRBV12-3 or TRBV12-4; D might be TRBD1 (5 bases). This CDR3 spans 13 amino acids. The V gene lost 4 bases and the J gene lost 5 bases, with 10 bases spanning the gap. The CDR3 here is CASSSSGRDTQYF. Written as DNA, the CDR3 is TGTGCCAGCAGTTCGTCAGGGCGAGATACGCAGTATTTT.

The sample holds one count of this clone. For the CDR3, the DNA is TGTGCCAGTAGTATTAACCCGAACACTGAAGCTTTCTTT. Translated: CASSINPNTEAFF. The chain has TRBV19 and TRBJ1-1, with no clear D. Germline CDR1 LNHDA, CDR2 SQIVND (reference sequence). CDR3 length equals 13 residues. V shed 3 bases and J shed 1 base, with 6 bases lying between them.

The chain joins TRBV7-9 to TRBJ2-1; the D call may be TRBD1 or TRBD2 (6 bases each). V gave up 2 bases and J gave up 9 bases, with 11 bases separating them. The CDR3 totals 13 residues. CDR1 is SEHNR, CDR2 FQNEAQ, per germline (reference sequence). The CDR3 nucleotides read TGTGCCAGCAGCTTATCGGAGGGGGTTGAGCAGTTCTTC. Translating it yields CASSLSEGVEQFF.

The chain uses TRBV28 and TRBJ1-4; D unclear. The V end lost 8 bases, the J end lost 0 bases, and 7 bases lay between the germline ends. Germline loops: CDR1 MDHEN, CDR2 SYDVKM. The CDR3 has 13 residues. As DNA, the CDR3 is TGTGCCAGCTGGGAAACAACTAATGAAAAACTGTTTTTT. Translation: CASWETTNEKLFF. Using reference TRBV28 and TRBJ1-4 for the parts outside the CDR3, the full variable domain is DVKVTQSSRYLVKRTGEKVFLECVQDMDHENMFWYRQDPGLGLRLIYFSYDVKMKEKGDIPEGYSVSREKKERFSLILESASTNQTSMYLCASWETTNEKLFFGSGTQLSVL.

Only one count was recorded for this clone. This sequence joins TRBV11-2 and TRBJ2-7, with TRBD2 matching over 9 bases. The CDR3 contains 14 residues. Germline CDR1 reads SGHAT; CDR2 reads FQNNGV. J gave up 10 bases and V 1 base, and 8 bases lay outside the gene matches. DNA of the CDR3: TGTGCCAGCAGCTTAGTGTTTAGCGGGAGCCCTCAGTACTTC. This sequence encodes CASSLVFSGSPQYF.